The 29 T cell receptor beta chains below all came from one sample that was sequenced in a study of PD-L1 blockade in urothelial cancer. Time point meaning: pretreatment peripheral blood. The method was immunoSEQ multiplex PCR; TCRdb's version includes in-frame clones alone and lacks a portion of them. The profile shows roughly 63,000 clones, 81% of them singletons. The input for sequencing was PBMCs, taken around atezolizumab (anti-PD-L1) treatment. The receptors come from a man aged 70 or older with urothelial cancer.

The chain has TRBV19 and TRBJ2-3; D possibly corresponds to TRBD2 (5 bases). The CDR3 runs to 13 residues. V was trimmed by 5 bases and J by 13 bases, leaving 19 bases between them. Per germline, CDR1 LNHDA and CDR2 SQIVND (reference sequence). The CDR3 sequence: CASSLRTESGEYF. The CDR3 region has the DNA TGTGCCAGTAGTCTCCGGACGGAGTCCGGGGAGTATTTT.

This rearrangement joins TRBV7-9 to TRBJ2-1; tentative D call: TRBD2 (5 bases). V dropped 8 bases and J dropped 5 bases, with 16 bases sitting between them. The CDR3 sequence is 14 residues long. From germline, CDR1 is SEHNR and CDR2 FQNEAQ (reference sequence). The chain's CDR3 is CASYPIYGNNEQFF. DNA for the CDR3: TGTGCCAGCTATCCTATATACGGGAACAATGAGCAGTTCTTC.

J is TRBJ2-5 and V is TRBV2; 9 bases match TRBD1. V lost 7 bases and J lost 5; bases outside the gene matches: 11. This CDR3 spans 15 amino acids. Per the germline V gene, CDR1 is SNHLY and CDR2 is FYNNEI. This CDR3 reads CASTRWGQGGETQYF. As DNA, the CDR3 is TGTGCCAGCACCCGTTGGGGACAGGGAGGGGAGACCCAGTACTTC.

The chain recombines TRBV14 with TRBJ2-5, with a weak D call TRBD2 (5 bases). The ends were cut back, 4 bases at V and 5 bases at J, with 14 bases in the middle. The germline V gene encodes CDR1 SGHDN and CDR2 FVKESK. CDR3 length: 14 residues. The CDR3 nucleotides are TGTGCCAGCAGCCGACGACAAAAGCGGGAGACCCAGTACTTC. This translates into CASSRRQKRETQYF.

The CDR3 region has the DNA TGCGCCAGCAGCGTACCGACTGGAGAGACCCAGTACTTC. This sequence encodes CASSVPTGETQYF. The chain is built from TRBV4-1 and TRBJ2-5, with unresolved D. There are 13 residues in the CDR3. Germline V gene sequence: CDR1 MGHRA, CDR2 YSYEKL. Trimming stripped 5 bases from V and 4 bases from J, with 11 bases between.

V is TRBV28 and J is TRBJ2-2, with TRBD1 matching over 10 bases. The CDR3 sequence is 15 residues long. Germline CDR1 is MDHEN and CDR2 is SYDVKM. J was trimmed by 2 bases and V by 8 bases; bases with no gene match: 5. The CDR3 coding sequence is TGTGCCAGCGGGGGACAGGGGACCAACACCGGGGAGCTGTTTTTT. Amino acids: CASGGQGTNTGELFF.

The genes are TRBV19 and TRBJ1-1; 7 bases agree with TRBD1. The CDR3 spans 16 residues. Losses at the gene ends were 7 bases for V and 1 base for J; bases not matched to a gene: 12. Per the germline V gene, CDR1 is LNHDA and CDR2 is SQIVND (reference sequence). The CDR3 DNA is TGTGCCAGTACCTCGCCCGGGGACAGTAGGAACACTGAAGCTTTCTTT. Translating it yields CASTSPGDSRNTEAFF.

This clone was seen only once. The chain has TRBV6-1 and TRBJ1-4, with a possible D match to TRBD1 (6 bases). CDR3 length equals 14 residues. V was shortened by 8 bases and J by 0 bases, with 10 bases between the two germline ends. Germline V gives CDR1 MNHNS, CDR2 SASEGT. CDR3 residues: CASGEGATNEKLFF. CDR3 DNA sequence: TGTGCCAGCGGGGAGGGGGCAACTAATGAAAAACTGTTTTTT.

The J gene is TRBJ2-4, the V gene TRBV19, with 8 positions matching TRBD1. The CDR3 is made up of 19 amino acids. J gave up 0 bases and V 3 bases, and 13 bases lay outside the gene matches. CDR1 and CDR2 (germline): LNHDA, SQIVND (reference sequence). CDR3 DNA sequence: TGTGCCAGTAGTATTCTGGACAGGGCCCGGCGGTTAGCCAAAAACATTCAGTACTTC. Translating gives CASSILDRARRLAKNIQYF.

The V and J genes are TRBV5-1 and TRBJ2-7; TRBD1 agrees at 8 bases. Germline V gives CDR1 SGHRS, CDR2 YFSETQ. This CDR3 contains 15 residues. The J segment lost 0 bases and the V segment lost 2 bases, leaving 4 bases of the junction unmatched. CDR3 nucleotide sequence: TGCGCCAGCAGCTTAACAGGACAGGGCTCCTACGAGCAGTACTTC. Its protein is CASSLTGQGSYEQYF. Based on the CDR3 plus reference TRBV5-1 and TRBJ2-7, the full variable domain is KAGVTQTPRYLIKTRGQQVTLSCSPISGHRSVSWYQQTPGQGLQFLFEYFSETQRNKGNFPGRFSGRQFSNSRSEMNVSTLELGDSALYLCASSLTGQGSYEQYFGPGTRLTVT.

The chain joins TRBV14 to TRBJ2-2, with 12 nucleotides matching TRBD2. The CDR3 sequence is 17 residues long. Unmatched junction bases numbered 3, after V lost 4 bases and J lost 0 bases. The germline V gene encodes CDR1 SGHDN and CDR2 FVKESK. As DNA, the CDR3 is TGTGCCAGCAGCCCACGACTAGCGGGAGCGAACACCGGGGAGCTGTTTTTT. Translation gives CASSPRLAGANTGELFF.

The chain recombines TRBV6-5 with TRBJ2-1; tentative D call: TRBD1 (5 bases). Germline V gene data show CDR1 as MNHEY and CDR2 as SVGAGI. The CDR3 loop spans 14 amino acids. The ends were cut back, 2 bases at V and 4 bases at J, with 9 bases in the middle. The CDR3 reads CASSYLGAYNEQFF. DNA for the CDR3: TGTGCCAGCAGTTACCTAGGGGCATACAATGAGCAGTTCTTC.

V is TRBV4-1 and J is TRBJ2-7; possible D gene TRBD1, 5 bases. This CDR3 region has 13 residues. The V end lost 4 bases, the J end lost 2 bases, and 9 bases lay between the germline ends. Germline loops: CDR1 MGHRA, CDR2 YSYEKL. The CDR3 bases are TGCGCCAGCAGCCTACAGGAAACCTACGAGCAGTACTTC. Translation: CASSLQETYEQYF.

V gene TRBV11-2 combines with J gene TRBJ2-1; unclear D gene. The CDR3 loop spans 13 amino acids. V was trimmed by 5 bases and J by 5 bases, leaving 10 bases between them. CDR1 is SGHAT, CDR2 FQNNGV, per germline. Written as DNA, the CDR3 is TGTGCCAGCAGCATCGTGCGAGACAATGAGCAGTTCTTC. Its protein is CASSIVRDNEQFF. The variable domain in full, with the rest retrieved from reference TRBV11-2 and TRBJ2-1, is EAGVAQSPRYKIIEKRQSVAFWCNPISGHATLYWYQQILGQGPKLLIQFQNNGVVDDSQLPKDRFSAERLKGVDSTLKIQPAKLEDSAVYLCASSIVRDNEQFFGPGTRLTVL.

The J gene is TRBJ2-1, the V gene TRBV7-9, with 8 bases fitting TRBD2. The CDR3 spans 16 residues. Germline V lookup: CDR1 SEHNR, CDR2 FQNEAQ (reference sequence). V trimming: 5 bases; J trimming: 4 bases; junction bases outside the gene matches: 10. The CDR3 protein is CASSKLSGAVYNEQFF. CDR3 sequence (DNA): TGTGCCAGCAGCAAGCTTAGCGGGGCGGTTTACAATGAGCAGTTCTTC.

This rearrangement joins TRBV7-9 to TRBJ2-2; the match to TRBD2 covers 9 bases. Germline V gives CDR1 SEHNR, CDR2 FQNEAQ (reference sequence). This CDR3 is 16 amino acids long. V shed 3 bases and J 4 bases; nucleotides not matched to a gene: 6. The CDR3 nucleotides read TGTGCCAGCAGCTTTAGCGGGAGAGGGGGCACCGGGGAGCTGTTTTTT. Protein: CASSFSGRGGTGELFF.

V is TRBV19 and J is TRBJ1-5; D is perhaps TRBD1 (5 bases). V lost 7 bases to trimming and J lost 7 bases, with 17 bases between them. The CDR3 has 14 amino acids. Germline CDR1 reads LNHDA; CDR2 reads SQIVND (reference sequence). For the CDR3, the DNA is TGTGCCAGTACCCAAAGCCAGGGTCGGCAGCCCCAGCATTTT. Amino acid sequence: CASTQSQGRQPQHF.

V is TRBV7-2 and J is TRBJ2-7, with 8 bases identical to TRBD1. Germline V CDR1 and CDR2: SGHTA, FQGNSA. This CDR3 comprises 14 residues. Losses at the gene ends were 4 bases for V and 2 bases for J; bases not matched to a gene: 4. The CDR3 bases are TGTGCCAGCAGCTCGACAGGGGCCCCCTACGAGCAGTACTTC. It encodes CASSSTGAPYEQYF.

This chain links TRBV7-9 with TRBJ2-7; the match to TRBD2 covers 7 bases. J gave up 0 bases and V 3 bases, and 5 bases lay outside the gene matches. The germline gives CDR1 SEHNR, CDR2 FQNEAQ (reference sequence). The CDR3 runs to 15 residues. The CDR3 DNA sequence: TGTGCCAGCAGCTTCGGGTCGGGGGGCTCCTACGAGCAGTACTTC. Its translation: CASSFGSGGSYEQYF. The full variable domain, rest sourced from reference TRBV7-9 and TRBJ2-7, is DTGVSQNPRHKITKRGQNVTFRCDPISEHNRLYWYRQTLGQGPEFLTYFQNEAQLEKSRLLSDRFSAERPKGSFSTLEIQRTEQGDSAMYLCASSFGSGGSYEQYFGPGTRLTVT.

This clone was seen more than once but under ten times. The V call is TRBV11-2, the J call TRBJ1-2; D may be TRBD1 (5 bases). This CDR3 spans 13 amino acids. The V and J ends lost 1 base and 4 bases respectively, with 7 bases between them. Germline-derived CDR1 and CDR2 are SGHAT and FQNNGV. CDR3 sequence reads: CASSLGGRYGYTF. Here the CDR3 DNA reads TGTGCCAGCAGCTTAGGGGGCCGCTATGGCTACACCTTC.

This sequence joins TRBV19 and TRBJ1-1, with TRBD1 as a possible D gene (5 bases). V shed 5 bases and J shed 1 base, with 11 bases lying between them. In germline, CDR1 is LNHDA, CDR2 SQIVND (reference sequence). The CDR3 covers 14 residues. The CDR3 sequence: CASSPETENTEAFF. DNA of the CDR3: TGTGCCAGTAGTCCCGAGACAGAGAACACTGAAGCTTTCTTT.

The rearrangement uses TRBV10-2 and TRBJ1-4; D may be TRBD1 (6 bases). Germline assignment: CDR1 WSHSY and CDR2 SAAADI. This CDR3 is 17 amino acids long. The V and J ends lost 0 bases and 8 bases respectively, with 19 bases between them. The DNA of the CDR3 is TGCGCCAGCAGTGAGTCCCCATACAGGGCCCCGAGGGAAAAACTGTTTTTT. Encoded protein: CASSESPYRAPREKLFF.

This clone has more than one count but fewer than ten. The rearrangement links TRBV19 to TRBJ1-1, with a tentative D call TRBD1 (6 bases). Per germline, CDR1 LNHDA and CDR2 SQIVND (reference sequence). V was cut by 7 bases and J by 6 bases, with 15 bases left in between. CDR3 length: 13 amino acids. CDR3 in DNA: TGTGCCAGTATCCGGGACAATTACGCTGAAGCTTTCTTT. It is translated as CASIRDNYAEAFF.

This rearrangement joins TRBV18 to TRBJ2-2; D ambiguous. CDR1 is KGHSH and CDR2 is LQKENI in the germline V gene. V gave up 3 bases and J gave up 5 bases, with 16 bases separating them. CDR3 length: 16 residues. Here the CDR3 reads CASSPLAAIGTGELFF. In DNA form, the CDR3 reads TGTGCCAGCTCACCTCTCGCGGCTATAGGTACCGGGGAGCTGTTTTTT.

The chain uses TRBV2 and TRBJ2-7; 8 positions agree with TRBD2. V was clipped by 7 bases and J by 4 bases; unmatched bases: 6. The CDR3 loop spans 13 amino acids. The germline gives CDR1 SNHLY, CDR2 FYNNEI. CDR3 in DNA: TGTGCCAGCAAACCCGGGACTAGTTACGAGCAGTACTTC. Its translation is CASKPGTSYEQYF.

DNA for the CDR3: TGTGCCAGTATCAACCAGCCCGGGGATGAGCAGTTCTTC. Its translation is CASINQPGDEQFF. V gene TRBV19 combines with J gene TRBJ2-1; D is possibly TRBD2 (5 bases). The CDR3 has 13 residues. Germline loops: CDR1 LNHDA, CDR2 SQIVND (reference sequence). The V and J ends lost 7 bases and 8 bases respectively, with 15 bases between them.

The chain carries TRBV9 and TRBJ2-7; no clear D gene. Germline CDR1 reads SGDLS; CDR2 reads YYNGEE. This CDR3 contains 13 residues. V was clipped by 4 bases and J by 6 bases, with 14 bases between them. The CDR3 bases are TGTGCCAGCAGCCCACGCGGCGGTGGCGAGCAGTACTTC. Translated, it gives CASSPRGGGEQYF.

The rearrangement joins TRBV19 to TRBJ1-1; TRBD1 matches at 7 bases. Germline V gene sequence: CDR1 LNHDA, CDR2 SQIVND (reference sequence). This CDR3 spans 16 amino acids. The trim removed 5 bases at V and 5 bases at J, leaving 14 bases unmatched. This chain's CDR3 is CASSVHRGKGGTEAFF. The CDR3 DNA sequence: TGTGCCAGTAGTGTTCACAGGGGTAAAGGTGGGACTGAAGCTTTCTTT.

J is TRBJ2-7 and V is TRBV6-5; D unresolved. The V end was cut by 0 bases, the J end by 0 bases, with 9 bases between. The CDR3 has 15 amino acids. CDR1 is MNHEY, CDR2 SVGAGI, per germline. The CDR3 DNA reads TGTGCCAGCAGTTACTCGGCGGAAAGCTCCTACGAGCAGTACTTC. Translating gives CASSYSAESSYEQYF.